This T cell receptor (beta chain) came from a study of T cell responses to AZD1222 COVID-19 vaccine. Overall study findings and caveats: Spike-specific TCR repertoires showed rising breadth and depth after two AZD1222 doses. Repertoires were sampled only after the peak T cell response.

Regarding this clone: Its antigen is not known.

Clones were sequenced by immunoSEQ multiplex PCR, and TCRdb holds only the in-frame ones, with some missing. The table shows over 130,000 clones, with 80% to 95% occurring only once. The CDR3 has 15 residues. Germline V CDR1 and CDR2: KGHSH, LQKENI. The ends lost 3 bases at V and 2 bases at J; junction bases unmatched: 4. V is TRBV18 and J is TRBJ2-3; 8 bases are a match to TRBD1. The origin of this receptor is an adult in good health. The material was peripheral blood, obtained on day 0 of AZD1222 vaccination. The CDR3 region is CASSPKDRATDTQYF. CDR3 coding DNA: TGTGCCAGCTCACCCAAGGACAGGGCCACAGATACGCAGTATTTT.